A selection of T cell receptor beta chains follows, all from one sample in a study of shared clonotypes between healthy human individuals. This table comes from immunoSEQ multiplex PCR, and its TCRdb copy is limited to in-frame clones, with some not included. The table includes approximately 1,500,000 clones, roughly 96% detected once. Sequenced material: naive CD4+ T cells sorted from blood. The receptor source for this set is a man aged 25 to 45 in good health. CDR3s include the opening cysteine and the closing phenylalanine or tryptophan. The D gene is left open where the match is weak. Only part of the rows carry a size: once, few, many, or a class if the clone is expanded.

DNA,CDR3,size,D,V,J
TGTGCCAGCAGTTTACAGGGGCTCCCAGAGACCCAGTACTTC,CASSLQGLPETQYF,NA,NA,TRBV27,TRBJ2-5
TGTGCCAGCAGCCCCGGGGACCTCCGACATGAAGCTTTCTTT,CASSPGDLRHEAFF,NA,NA,TRBV9,TRBJ1-1
TGTGCCAGCAGTTTATCGGGCCCGGGAGGGCCGAGGGGCAAAAAAGAGACCCAGTACTTC,CASSLSGPGGPRGKKETQYF,NA,TRBD2,TRBV27,TRBJ2-5
TGTGCCTGGACTTCATCTGGAACTTTGAACACTGAAGCTTTCTTT,CAWTSSGTLNTEAFF,NA,NA,TRBV30,TRBJ1-1
TGTGCCAGCAGCCGCACTAATCAGCCCCAGCATTTT,CASSRTNQPQHF,once,NA,TRBV7-9,TRBJ1-5
TGTGCCAGCGCGGGTTGGGCCCTTCAGCAGTACTTC,CASAGWALQQYF,NA,NA,TRBV14,TRBJ2-7
TGTGCCAGTAGTATTCCGGGGAACTACAATGAGCAGTTCTTC,CASSIPGNYNEQFF,NA,NA,TRBV19,TRBJ2-1
TGTGCCAGCAGCGGCGATCGGGCCTACGAGCAGTACTTC,CASSGDRAYEQYF,NA,NA,TRBV7-3,TRBJ2-7
TGTGCCAGCAGTTACTCGAGTCCAGGACCGGGAAACACCATATATTTT,CASSYSSPGPGNTIYF,NA,NA,TRBV6-5,TRBJ1-3
TGCGCCAGCAGCCAAGCAGGGGGGGTGACTGAAGCTTTCTTT,CASSQAGGVTEAFF,NA,TRBD1,TRBV4-3,TRBJ1-1
TGTGCCAGTAGTATAGTGGCGGGAGAGCCTAACTACGAGCAGTACTTC,CASSIVAGEPNYEQYF,once,TRBD2,TRBV19,TRBJ2-7
TGTGCCAGCAGGGGGCCTGGCTTCGGTGAAAAACTGTTTTTT,CASRGPGFGEKLFF,NA,NA,TRBV11-2,TRBJ1-4
TGTGCCAGCAGCTTAGGGGTCACCTACTATGGCTACACCTTC,CASSLGVTYYGYTF,NA,NA,TRBV7-9,TRBJ1-2
TGTGCCAGCAGCTTGGGAGCGAGCACCTACGAGCAGTACTTC,CASSLGASTYEQYF,NA,NA,TRBV5-5,TRBJ2-7
TGCGCCAGCAGCTGGACCCATCCCGACAGGACCAATTTCTACGAGCAGTACTTC,CASSWTHPDRTNFYEQYF,NA,NA,TRBV5-1,TRBJ2-7
TGTGCCAGCAGTCCAGGGGGCATGGAAGAGACCCAGTACTTC,CASSPGGMEETQYF,few,TRBD1,TRBV7-3,TRBJ2-5
TGTGCCAGCAGCCCCGGGACCCAAGAGACCCAGTACTTC,CASSPGTQETQYF,once,NA,TRBV5-4,TRBJ2-5
TGTGCCAGCAGTGAATTCGACAGAAACACAGATACGCAGTATTTT,CASSEFDRNTDTQYF,NA,NA,TRBV25-1,TRBJ2-3
TGCAGTGCTGGACCCTCGGAGACCCAGTACTTC,CSAGPSETQYF,once,NA,TRBV20-1,TRBJ2-5
TGTGCCAGCAGCGGTAGGAGCGGGAGGGCCCCAGATACGCAGTATTTT,CASSGRSGRAPDTQYF,NA,TRBD2,TRBV11-3,TRBJ2-3
TGTGCCAGCAGCGTAGGCATGTCGAGGAACACTGAAGCTTTCTTT,CASSVGMSRNTEAFF,NA,NA,TRBV9,TRBJ1-1
TGTGCCAGCAGCACCACGACATTCTCTGGAAACACCATATATTTT,CASSTTTFSGNTIYF,NA,NA,TRBV9,TRBJ1-3
TGCAGCGGAGCACAGGGGTACACTGAAGCTTTCTTT,CSGAQGYTEAFF,NA,TRBD1,TRBV29-1,TRBJ1-1
TGTGCTAGTGGTTCCCTAGAGAGGACAGGCTACACCTTC,CASGSLERTGYTF,few,NA,TRBV12-5,TRBJ1-2